This TCR beta chain was found in a study of CD8 T cells in Susac syndrome. Deletions cut 2 bases from V and 0 bases from J, with 8 bases between. Germline assignment: CDR1 SNHLY and CDR2 FYNNEI. The CDR3 covers 15 residues. Roughly 0.45 to 1 ug RNA was reverse transcribed with random hexamers. TCRdb recomputed calls from the immunoSEQ multiplex PCR reads with MiXCR, one row per CDR3 protein. The sample records over 150,000 distinct CDR3 sequences, roughly 92% being singletons. The chain employs TRBV2 and TRBJ2-4; D remains ambiguous. Sequenced input: CD4+ T cells from PBMCs. The sequence was collected from a human donor with multiple sclerosis. CDR3 sequence reads: CASSEINIAKNIQYF. CDR3 in DNA: TGTGCCAGCAGTGAAATCAATATAGCCAAAAACATTCAGTACTTC.